This T cell receptor (beta chain) was sequenced in a study of cytomegalovirus exposure and HLA in healthy donors. Notes on the study in general: The tendency of first-cohort TCR clusters to co-occur in the approximately 120 validation repertoires was identified by a subsequent analysis. Among TCR beta chains, those listed as cytomegalovirus-associated numbered over 150.

The repertoire was sequenced with immunoSEQ multiplex PCR; TCRdb's copy has only in-frame clones and lacks some. This table holds about 68,000 clones, over 80% found once. With regard to this clone: Its target is not known.

The specimen sequenced was PBMCs. This clonotype originated in a man between 18 and 29 years old in good health and CMV-seronegative.

CDR3 in amino acids: CSVIQGSNQPQHF. In nucleotides, the CDR3 is TGCAGCGTAATACAGGGTAGCAATCAGCCCCAGCATTTT. The gene calls are TRBV29-1 and TRBJ1-5; weak D call: TRBD1 (6 bases). The CDR3 totals 13 residues. CDR1 is SQVTM, CDR2 ANQGSEA, per germline. V lost 6 bases to trimming and J lost 0 bases, with 9 bases between them. Full variable domain (outside the CDR3, taken from reference TRBV29-1 and TRBJ1-5): SAVISQKPSRDICQRGTSLTIQCQVDSQVTMMFWYRQQPGQSLTLIATANQGSEATYESGFVIDKFPISRPNLTFSTLTVSNMSPEDSSIYLCSVIQGSNQPQHFGDGTRLSIL.